Detailed here is one T cell receptor (beta chain). Some clones are missing from TCRdb's copy, which holds only in-frame ones; the method was immunoSEQ multiplex PCR. The sample includes about 86,000 clones, about 88% seen only once; the top ten take 9.5% to 10%. This record comes from a study of control samples from healthy donors and cancer patients. V was pared by 4 bases and J by 9 bases, with 18 bases between. The CDR3 sequence is 14 residues long. Germline-derived CDR1 and CDR2 are MDHEN and SYDVKM. This chain connects TRBV28 to TRBJ1-2; D is undetermined. The receptor was derived from a woman in her forties or fifties with colorectal cancer. The sequencing sample was made of PBMCs. DNA of the CDR3: TGTGCCAGCAGTTCCCCCGACAAAAAGAGTAGCTACACCTTC. It is translated as CASSSPDKKSSYTF.